Listed below are T cell receptor beta chains from one sample, sequenced in a study of cytomegalovirus exposure and HLA in healthy donors. This table comes from immunoSEQ multiplex PCR, and its TCRdb copy is limited to in-frame clones, with some not included. The data show approximately 120,000 clones, roughly 90% seen once. Sequenced sample: PBMCs. The receptors were sampled from a woman under 30 in good health and CMV-seronegative. The CDR3 runs from the conserved cysteine through the conserved F or W. A D gene is named only where the DNA matches it firmly. The size of a clone is reported for some rows only, either as once, few or many, or as a class for expanded clones.

NA	NA	TRBV7-8	TRBJ2-3	TGTGCCAGCAGGCTAGACGCAGATACGCAGTATTTT	CASRLDADTQYF
TRBD1	NA	TRBV27	TRBJ1-4	TGTGCCAGCAGTTTGTTAGATCAGGGGGTGACTAATGAAAAACTGTTTTTT	CASSLLDQGVTNEKLFF
NA	once	TRBV7-2	TRBJ2-7	TGTGCCAGCAGCGTGGCCAGCTCCTACGAGCAGTACTTC	CASSVASSYEQYF
TRBD2	NA	TRBV28	TRBJ2-2	TGTGCCAGCTTAGCGGGGGGCCTTAACACCGGGGAGCTGTTTTTT	CASLAGGLNTGELFF
NA	NA	TRBV4-3	TRBJ2-3	TGCGCCAGCAGCCAATTGACCGGGAACACAGATACGCAGTATTTT	CASSQLTGNTDTQYF
TRBD2	NA	TRBV4-3	TRBJ2-1	TGCGCCAGCAGCGAATCTTTTAGCGGGGGGGTTTATGAGCAGTTCTTC	CASSESFSGGVYEQFF
TRBD1	NA	TRBV19	TRBJ2-1	TGTGCCAGTAGCGGGACAGCCTACAATGAGCAGTTCTTC	CASSGTAYNEQFF
TRBD1	NA	TRBV5-8	TRBJ1-5	TGTGCCAGCACCCTGATACAGGGGAGTCAGCCCCAGCATTTT	CASTLIQGSQPQHF
NA	NA	TRBV5-6	TRBJ2-2	TGTGCCAGCAGCTTGTCCGGTCAGGGTGCCGGGGAGCTGTTTTTT	CASSLSGQGAGELFF
NA	NA	TRBV2	TRBJ2-1	TGTGCCAGCGTCGCGCTGGTAAAGTTCTTC	CASVALVKFF
TRBD1	NA	TRBV28	TRBJ2-5	TGTGCCAGCTCGACAGGGAAGAGGACCCAGTACTTC	CASSTGKRTQYF
NA	NA	TRBV9	TRBJ2-3	TGTGCCAGCAGCGCCCCTGCCGCCGGTACGCAGTATTTT	CASSAPAAGTQYF
NA	NA	TRBV18	TRBJ2-1	TGTGCCAGCTCACCCGAGTTGGTGTACAATGAGCAGTTCTTC	CASSPELVYNEQFF
NA	few	TRBV5-6	TRBJ2-2	TGTGCCAGCAGCTCTTCACCGGGCACCGGGGAGCTGTTTTTT	CASSSSPGTGELFF
NA	NA	TRBV7-9	TRBJ2-7	TGTGCCAGCAGCTTAGAGTGGTCCGAGAGCTACGAGCAGTACTTC	CASSLEWSESYEQYF
NA	NA	TRBV5-1	TRBJ2-5	TGCGCCAGCAGCCAACCGAACACAGGGGGGGCAGAGACCCAGTACTTC	CASSQPNTGGAETQYF
TRBD2	NA	TRBV9	TRBJ2-1	TGTGCCAGCAGCGTGTCTCTCCGGCGGGAGTCCGGGCATGAGCAGTTCTTC	CASSVSLRRESGHEQFF
NA	NA	TRBV5-4	TRBJ2-1	TGTGCCAGCAGCCTACCCCGCAATGAGCAGTTCTTC	CASSLPRNEQFF
TRBD1	NA	TRBV28	TRBJ1-4	TGTGCCAGCAGTTTAGCAGGGGGCCTTGAAAAACTGTTTTTT	CASSLAGGLEKLFF
NA	NA	TRBV30	TRBJ1-3	TGTGCCTGGAGTGGTCCCGCGCGGAACACCATATATTTT	CAWSGPARNTIYF
NA	NA	TRBV14	TRBJ1-1	TGTGCCAGCAGCCGGACACAGGTGACTGAAGCTTTCTTT	CASSRTQVTEAFF
NA	NA	TRBV28	TRBJ1-3	TGTGCCAGCAGTTTATTTACGGGAGCCGGAAACACCATATATTTT	CASSLFTGAGNTIYF
NA	NA	TRBV27	TRBJ1-5	TGTGCCAGCAGTCCTCCTATAAATCAGCCCCAGCATTTT	CASSPPINQPQHF
TRBD1	NA	TRBV5-1	TRBJ2-1	TGCGCCAGCAGCTTGACCTCAGGACAGGGGGCCCTCAATGAGCAGTTCTTC	CASSLTSGQGALNEQFF
NA	NA	TRBV2	TRBJ1-2	TGTGCCAGCACCCTACCCCTCTATGGCTACACCTTC	CASTLPLYGYTF
NA	few	TRBV20-1	TRBJ1-4	TGCAGTGCTAGAGAGCGCGAAAAACTGTTTTTT	CSAREREKLFF
TRBD2	NA	TRBV29-1	TRBJ2-1	TGCAGCGTGCTCCTCACCGGGACTAGCGGTTACAATGAGCAGTTCTTC	CSVLLTGTSGYNEQFF